The T cell receptor (beta chain) under discussion was sequenced for a study of T cells after yellow fever vaccination. Study-wide context: Researchers used SMART-Seq v4 Ultra Low Input to prepare fractions that had low cell numbers. Study conclusions and caveats: FACS-sorted repertoires might harbor abundant contaminating clonotypes from the bulk population.

Making TCR cDNA involved 5'RACE template switching, which added UMIs and a universal primer site. MiXCR, run by TCRdb on the 5' RACE reads, gives a single entry per CDR3 protein. This table holds fewer than 450,000 distinct CDR3 sequences, approximately 10% found once. V gave up 6 bases and J gave up 5 bases, with 14 bases separating them. The CDR3 has 14 amino acids. Comments on this clonotype: The target antigen is unknown.

The gene calls are TRBV12-3 or TRBV12-4 and TRBJ1-5; D is perhaps TRBD1 (6 bases). The TCR originated in a man younger than 35 who received the YFV17D yellow fever vaccine. This specimen consisted of PBMCs, obtained on the day of the first yellow fever vaccination. CDR3 loop: CASSTQYRDQPQHF. The CDR3, as DNA: TGTGCCAGCAGCACCCAATACAGGGATCAGCCCCAGCATTTT.